Each of the 2 T cell receptor beta chains below was sequenced from the same sample in a study of shared clonotypes between healthy human individuals. Here immunoSEQ multiplex PCR was the method, and the copy in TCRdb shows in-frame clones only, minus some. The sample holds about 2 million clones, about 94% seen once. Naive CD8 cells were CD45RO-negative, positively selected for CCR7, excluding terminally differentiated effector memory CD45RA+ cells. The specimen was naive CD8+ T cells sorted from blood. The receptors were sampled from a man younger than 35 in good health.

V is TRBV7-8 and J is TRBJ1-5; possibly TRBD1 for D (5 bases). Trimming took off 5 bases at V and 2 bases at J, with 10 bases between the two ends. The V gene's germline CDR1 is SGHVS and CDR2 FQNEAQ. CDR3 length equals 14 residues. The DNA for the CDR3 is TGTGCCAGCAGCCCAGGGTTCGGCAATCAGCCCCAGCATTTT. Protein product: CASSPGFGNQPQHF. The full variable domain, completed using reference TRBV7-8 and TRBJ1-5, is GAGVSQSPRYKVAKRGQDVALRCDPISGHVSLFWYQQALGQGPEFLTYFQNEAQLDKSGLPSDRFFAERPEGSVSTLKIQRTQQEDSAVYLCASSPGFGNQPQHFGDGTRLSIL.

J is TRBJ2-3 and V is TRBV18; TRBD2 matches at 7 bases. Germline CDR1 and CDR2: KGHSH and LQKENI. The trim removed 2 bases at V and 5 bases at J, leaving 13 bases unmatched. The CDR3 consists of 17 residues. The CDR3 loop is CASSPSSFGGKRDTQYF. In DNA form, the CDR3 reads TGTGCCAGCTCACCATCGTCGTTCGGGGGGAAGAGAGATACGCAGTATTTT.